These T cell receptor beta chains were read from a single sample in a study of blood T cell repertoires in COVID-19. The data were produced by immunoSEQ multiplex PCR, yet TCRdb's version contains in-frame clones alone and is incomplete. The sample records over 150,000 clones, less than 80% being singletons. The source material was PBMCs or T cells enriched from blood (not recorded which). Receptors were obtained from a woman in her 70s in a cohort exposed to, infected with or recovered from COVID-19 (not recorded which). Each CDR3 is given with its conserved first and last residue. The order of the fields is V gene, CDR3 protein.

TRBV29-1	CSASTRRAGDTQYF
TRBV10-2	CASSFTDNQPQHF
TRBV24-1	CATSATPGQGLRSEQFF
TRBV19	CASNRGPWNAGELFF
TRBV20-1	CSAIANYEQYF
TRBV27	CASSSGSHQETQYF
TRBV6-5	CASSYSDRGIYGYTF
TRBV3-1/TRBV3-2	CASSPKREWADTQYF
TRBV5-1	CASSLGFTGNEKLFF
TRBV9	CASSPRTGHTDTQYF
TRBV5-4	CASKLQGSQETQYF
TRBV11-2	CASSLETSGRIEQFF
TRBV5-1	CASSLGVQETQYF
TRBV14	CASSQQSGQAGEQFF
TRBV6-1	CASSENNYPYEQYF
TRBV9	CASSAAGGVVETQYF
TRBV19	CASSIRPGQPPNEKLFF
TRBV27	CASSNNINYGYTF
TRBV21-1	CASSKSGAPGELFF
TRBV7-8	CASSSLAWQGGGYTF
TRBV15	CATSSLGGNQPQHF
TRBV29-1	CSVTRVGETQYF
TRBV19	CASSRLSGRMNTGELFF
TRBV5-1	CASSLAGTGGETQYF
TRBV18	CASSNQRTGGDGYTF
TRBV3-1/TRBV3-2	CASSQAYQETQYF
TRBV27	CASGGRGSGANVLTF
TRBV27	CASSLYRSEQFF
TRBV7-2	CASTRQGAANEKLFF
TRBV2	CASSEVRERFSYEQYF
TRBV24-1	CATSDQTGYDGYTF
TRBV5-1	CASSQGHSDTGELFF
TRBV7-2	CASSVQGFPDTQYF
TRBV7-2	CASSLTREDTQYF
TRBV5-4	CASSESGTSGEQFF
TRBV7-9	CASSSYGVTGGGELFF
TRBV10-3	CAISGTGDEKLFF
TRBV6-5	CASSGTETSYEQYF
TRBV18	CASSSQGNGNTIYF
TRBV19	CASSTQGNTEAFF
TRBV4-1	CASSQVSGWSNQPQHF
TRBV19	CASSPYQGRENIQYF
TRBV28	CASSPPGIGNQPQHF
TRBV4-1	CASSPRELDTDTQYF
TRBV7-9	CASSFLGIADTQYF
TRBV5-4	CASSLGGQGAYYGYTF
TRBV27	CASSRRGGTFFGKLFF
TRBV7-9	CASSLAETGMNTEAFF
TRBV9	CASSPTSLTDTQYF
TRBV7-2	CASSFTTGTEAFF
TRBV11-2	CASSLDFYSANEQFF
TRBV11-1	CASGTGQMGHIQYF
TRBV4-1	CASSRQTNTGELFF
TRBV3-1/TRBV3-2	CASSPTGAGQPQHF
TRBV21-1	CASSKAGGLGAQDEQFF
TRBV3-1/TRBV3-2	CASATRTRNSPLHF
TRBV6-6	CANRAGAQETQYF
TRBV27	CASSGHGTYEQYF
TRBV7-3	CASSLLGLAGGLRGYNEQFF
TRBV2	CASSEGRNYGYTF